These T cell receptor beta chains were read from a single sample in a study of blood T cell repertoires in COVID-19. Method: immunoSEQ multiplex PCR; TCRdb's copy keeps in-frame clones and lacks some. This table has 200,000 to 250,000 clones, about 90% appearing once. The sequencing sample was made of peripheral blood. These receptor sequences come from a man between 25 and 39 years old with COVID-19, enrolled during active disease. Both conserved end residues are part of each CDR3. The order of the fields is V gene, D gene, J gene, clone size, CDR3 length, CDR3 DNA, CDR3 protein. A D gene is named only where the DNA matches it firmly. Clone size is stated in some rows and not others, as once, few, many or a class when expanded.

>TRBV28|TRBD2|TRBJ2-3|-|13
TGTGCCAGCGGGACTAGCGCCACAGATACGCAGTATTTT
CASGTSATDTQYF
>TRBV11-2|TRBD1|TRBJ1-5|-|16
TGTGCCAGCAGCTTAGGGGGGACAGGGACATCAGGGCCCCAGCATTTT
CASSLGGTGTSGPQHF
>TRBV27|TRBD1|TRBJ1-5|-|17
TGTGCCAGCAGTTTAGGAGGGGGCGCGATTAGCAATCAGCCCCAGCATTTT
CASSLGGGAISNQPQHF
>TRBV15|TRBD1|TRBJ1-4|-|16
TGTGCCACCAGCAGAGTCGCAACAGGGGGCCTTGAAAAACTGTTTTTT
CATSRVATGGLEKLFF
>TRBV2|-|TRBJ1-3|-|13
TGTGCCAGCGTCACAGGGTTCGGAAACACCATATATTTT
CASVTGFGNTIYF
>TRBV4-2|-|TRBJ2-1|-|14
TGTGCCAGCAGCCAAGAACTACCCCGGAGAGAGCAGTTCTTC
CASSQELPRREQFF
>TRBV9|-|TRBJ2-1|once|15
TGTGCCAGCAGCTCCCCGGGTCGCGTCGACAATGAGCAGTTCTTC
CASSSPGRVDNEQFF
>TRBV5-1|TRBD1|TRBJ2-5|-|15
TGCGCCAGCAGCAGTAGGGACAGGTTTCGAGAGACCCAGTACTTC
CASSSRDRFRETQYF
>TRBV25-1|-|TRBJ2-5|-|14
TGTGCCAGCAGTGAAGAGAACTCTCAAGAGACCCAGTACTTC
CASSEENSQETQYF
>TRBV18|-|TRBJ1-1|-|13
TGTGCCAGCTCCCGCGGGCCCGGGGGGGAAGCTTTCTTT
CASSRGPGGEAFF
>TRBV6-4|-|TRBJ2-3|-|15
TGTGCCAGCCGATCGAGCAGGTTGAGCACAGATACGCAGTATTTT
CASRSSRLSTDTQYF
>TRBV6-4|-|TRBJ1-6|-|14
TGTGCCAGCAGGACCTCGGGAGATAATTCACCCCTCCACTTT
CASRTSGDNSPLHF
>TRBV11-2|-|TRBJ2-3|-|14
TGTGCCAGCAGCTTAGAAAGGGGTATAGATACGCAGTATTTT
CASSLERGIDTQYF
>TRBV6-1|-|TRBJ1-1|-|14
TGTGCCAGCAGTGAAGCGTCTAGAGGGTATGAAGCTTTCTTT
CASSEASRGYEAFF
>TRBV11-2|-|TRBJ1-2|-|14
TGTGCCAGCAGCTCCAGTGACAGTCCCTATGGCTACACCTTC
CASSSSDSPYGYTF
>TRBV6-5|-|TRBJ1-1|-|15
TGTGCCAGCAGTTACTCAACCGGGTATGACACTGAAGCTTTCTTT
CASSYSTGYDTEAFF
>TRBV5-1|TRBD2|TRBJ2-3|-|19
TGCGCCAGCAGCTTGTGGACTAGCGGGGCTACCACGCGCACAGATACGCAGTATTTT
CASSLWTSGATTRTDTQYF
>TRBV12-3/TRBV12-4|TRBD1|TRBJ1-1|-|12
TGTGCCTCAGGTTACAGGGGTACTGAAGCTTTCTTT
CASGYRGTEAFF
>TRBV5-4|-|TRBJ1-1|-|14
TGTGCCAGCAGCTTGCAATCCATGAACACTGAAGCTTTCTTT
CASSLQSMNTEAFF
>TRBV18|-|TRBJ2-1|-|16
TGTGCCAGCTCTTATTCAACAGGATTCTCCTACAATGAGCAGTTCTTC
CASSYSTGFSYNEQFF
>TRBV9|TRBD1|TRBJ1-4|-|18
TGTGCCAGCAGCGCCCTGCCCGGGACAGGGGCTTTTAATGAAAAACTGTTTTTT
CASSALPGTGAFNEKLFF
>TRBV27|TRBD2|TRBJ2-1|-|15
TGTGCCAGTTCGAAAGGACTAGTCGGCTACAATGAGCAGTTCTTC
CASSKGLVGYNEQFF
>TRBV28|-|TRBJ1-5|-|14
TGTGCCAGCAGCTTACCAGGGGGCAATCAGCCCCAGCATTTT
CASSLPGGNQPQHF
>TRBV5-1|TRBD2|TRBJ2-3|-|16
TGCGCCAGCAGCTTGGCCCTAGCGGGAGCAAGGGATACGCAGTATTTT
CASSLALAGARDTQYF
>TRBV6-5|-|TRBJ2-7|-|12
TGTGCCAGCGGACTTCATACCTACGAGCAGTACTTC
CASGLHTYEQYF
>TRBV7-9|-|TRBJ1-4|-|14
TGTGCCAGCAGCTCCAGGGTGATCAATGAAAAACTGTTTTTT
CASSSRVINEKLFF
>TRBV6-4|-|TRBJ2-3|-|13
TGTGCCAGCAGTGACTCGGCGGCAGATACGCAGTATTTT
CASSDSAADTQYF
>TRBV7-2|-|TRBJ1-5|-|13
TGTGCCAGCAGCTTGGGCGGGATCCAGCCCCAGCATTTT
CASSLGGIQPQHF
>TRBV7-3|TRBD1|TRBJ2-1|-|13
TGTGCCAGCAGCCCTCAGGGGGCGGACGAGCAGTTCTTC
CASSPQGADEQFF
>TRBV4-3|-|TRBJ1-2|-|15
TGCGCCAGCAGCCAAGATCTAGGACAGATCTATGGCTACACCTTC
CASSQDLGQIYGYTF
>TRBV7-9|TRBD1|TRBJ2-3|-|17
TGTGCCAGCAGCGGACCGGGACAGGGGGCCCTCGAAGATACGCAGTATTTT
CASSGPGQGALEDTQYF
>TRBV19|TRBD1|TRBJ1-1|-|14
TGTGCCAGTAGTATCGGACAGGGTCGCACTGAAGCTTTCTTT
CASSIGQGRTEAFF
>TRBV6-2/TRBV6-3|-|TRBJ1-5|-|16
TGTGCCAGCAGTTACTCGAGACAGGAGTACAATCAGCCCCAGCATTTT
CASSYSRQEYNQPQHF
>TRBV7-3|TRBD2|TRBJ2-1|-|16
TGTGCCAGCAGCTCGACTAGCGGGAGGGCCTACAATGAGCAGTTCTTC
CASSSTSGRAYNEQFF
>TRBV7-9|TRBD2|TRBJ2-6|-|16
TGTGCCAGCAGCTTCGGGGGGGATCCTGGGGCCAACGTCCTGACTTTC
CASSFGGDPGANVLTF
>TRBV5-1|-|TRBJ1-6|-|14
TGCGCCAGCAGGAGACGGGAAAAAAATTCACCCCTCCACTTT
CASRRREKNSPLHF
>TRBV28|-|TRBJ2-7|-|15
TGTGCCAGCAGTTCCCCCCCCGACGGGTTGTACGAGCAGTACTTC
CASSSPPDGLYEQYF
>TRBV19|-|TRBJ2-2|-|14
TGTGCCAGTAGTATAGTTCTGAGCACCGGGGAGCTGTTTTTT
CASSIVLSTGELFF
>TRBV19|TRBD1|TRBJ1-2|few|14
TGTGCCAGTAGGCCTACAGGGGGCGGGTATGGCTACACCTTC
CASRPTGGGYGYTF
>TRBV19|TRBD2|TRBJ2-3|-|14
TGTGCCAGCTCTGACCTGACTAGCGCAGATACGCAGTATTTT
CASSDLTSADTQYF
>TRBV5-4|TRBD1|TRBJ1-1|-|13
TGTGCCAGCAGCAAATGGGACAGCTATGAAGCTTTCTTT
CASSKWDSYEAFF
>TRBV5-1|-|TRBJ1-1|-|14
TGCGCCAGCAGCTATATAAGGGGGGGAGCTGAAGCTTTCTTT
CASSYIRGGAEAFF
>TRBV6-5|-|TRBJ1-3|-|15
TGTGCCAGCAGTTACCACATAGGAGCTGGAAACACCATATATTTT
CASSYHIGAGNTIYF
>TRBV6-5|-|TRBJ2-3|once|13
TGTGCCAGCAGTTACCGGGAAGGGGATACGCAGTATTTT
CASSYREGDTQYF
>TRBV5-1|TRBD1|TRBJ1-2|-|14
TGCGCCAGCAGCATGACAGGGGACTCGTATGGCTACACCTTC
CASSMTGDSYGYTF
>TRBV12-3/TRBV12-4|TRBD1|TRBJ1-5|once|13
TGTGCCAGCAGTCCAGGGGGAAATCAGCCCCAGCATTTT
CASSPGGNQPQHF
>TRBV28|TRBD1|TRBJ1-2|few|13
TGTGCCAGCAGCCCGGACAGGGGGCCTGGCTACACCTTC
CASSPDRGPGYTF